This is a list of T cell receptor beta chains from one sample in a study of cytotoxic CD8 clonotypes in ibrutinib-treated CLL. Using immunoSEQ multiplex PCR, the repertoire was profiled, and TCRdb retains in-frame clones only, with some absent. Seen here are some 140,000 clones, under 95% observed once, and the top ten hold 9.5% to 14%. The starting material was PBMCs, obtained after 12 months of ibrutinib treatment. These receptor sequences come from a human donor with chronic lymphocytic leukemia. Both conserved end residues are part of each CDR3. The D gene is left open where the match is weak. Rows give clone size only sometimes, using once, few, many, or a class for an expanded clone.

v_call	cdr3_length	clone_size	d_call	j_call	cdr3_nt	cdr3_aa
TRBV7-3	15	.	TRBD2	TRBJ2-2	TGTGCCAGCAGGCTGGGACTAGCGGGAGCCGGGGAGCTGTTTTTT	CASRLGLAGAGELFF
TRBV7-8	13	.	.	TRBJ2-7	TGTGCCAGCAGCTTCGAGGGGGGAGGCGAGCAGTACTTC	CASSFEGGGEQYF
TRBV19	13	.	.	TRBJ2-5	TGTGCCAGTGGGCAACAGGGCCAAGAGACCCAGTACTTC	CASGQQGQETQYF
TRBV19	16	once	TRBD1	TRBJ1-3	TGTGCCAGTAGTTTACGGACAGGGAAGGCTGGAAACACCATATATTTT	CASSLRTGKAGNTIYF
TRBV5-1	16	.	.	TRBJ2-1	TGCGCCAGCAGCTTTGGGGGACCACACGGGACCAGTGAGCAGTTCTTC	CASSFGGPHGTSEQFF
TRBV7-6	18	.	TRBD1	TRBJ2-6	TGTGCCAGCAGCTTAGCGCGGGACAGGGGACAGGGGGCCAACGTCCTGACTTTC	CASSLARDRGQGANVLTF
TRBV27	13	.	.	TRBJ2-7	TGTGCCAGCAGTTTATCATCAGGCTACGAGCAGTACTTC	CASSLSSGYEQYF
TRBV27	16	.	.	TRBJ1-2	TGTGCCAGCAGTTTATCTCAGGGGATGAGGAACTATGGCTACACCTTC	CASSLSQGMRNYGYTF
TRBV27	17	.	.	TRBJ1-3	TGTGCCAGCAGTCCCAGCTTCTATTTTGTCTCTGGAAACACCATATATTTT	CASSPSFYFVSGNTIYF
TRBV5-1	15	once	TRBD1	TRBJ2-7	TGCGCCAGCAGCTTGAACAGGGGATCGACCTACGAGCAGTACTTC	CASSLNRGSTYEQYF
TRBV28	14	once	.	TRBJ1-2	TGTGCCAGCAGAGAGACAGCCAATCTCTATGGCTACACCTTC	CASRETANLYGYTF
TRBV7-9	13	.	.	TRBJ2-7	TGTGCCAGCAGTGCTGCCGGGACATTGGAGCAGTACTTC	CASSAAGTLEQYF
TRBV19	15	once	.	TRBJ2-1	TGTGCCAGTGGAGCCGGGGGCTATACCTACAATGAGCAGTTCTTC	CASGAGGYTYNEQFF
TRBV28	14	once	TRBD1	TRBJ1-5	TGTGCCAGCAGTAGGACAGGCCCCCACCAGCCCCAGCATTTT	CASSRTGPHQPQHF
TRBV7-9	14	.	TRBD1	TRBJ2-7	TGTGCCAGCAGCTTAGAGATCCCCGGGACAGGGCTGTACTTC	CASSLEIPGTGLYF
TRBV30	15	.	.	TRBJ1-5	TGTGCCTGGAGTGTTCGGCGGGGGGCTGGACAGCCCCAGCATTTT	CAWSVRRGAGQPQHF
TRBV4-1	16	.	.	TRBJ2-1	TGCGCCAGCAGCCAAGAGATAGCCAGAAGCCACAATGAGCAGTTCTTC	CASSQEIARSHNEQFF
TRBV27	14	.	TRBD1	TRBJ2-2	TGTGCCAGCGGGGGACAGGTCAGGACCGGGGAGCTGTTTTTT	CASGGQVRTGELFF
TRBV20-1	10	.	.	TRBJ1-1	TGCAGTGCTACCCACTCCGAGGCTTTCTTT	CSATHSEAFF
TRBV2	13	few	.	TRBJ1-5	TGTGCCAGTAGGGACCGCTCGGGTCAGCCCCAGCATTTT	CASRDRSGQPQHF
TRBV11-2	13	.	.	TRBJ2-5	TGTGCCAGCAGCTTAAGGATACAGGAGACCCAGTACTTC	CASSLRIQETQYF
TRBV5-1	15	.	.	TRBJ1-5	TGCGCCAGCAGCCAGGACAGTAATAGCAATCAGCCCCAGCATTTT	CASSQDSNSNQPQHF
TRBV28	13	once	TRBD1	TRBJ1-2	TGTGCCAGCAGAACCGGGACAGGGGCTGGCTACACCTTC	CASRTGTGAGYTF
TRBV19	17	.	TRBD2	TRBJ2-3	TGTGCCAGTAGTATTCTAGCGGGTTCTACTAGCACAGATACGCAGTATTTT	CASSILAGSTSTDTQYF
TRBV4-1	13	once	TRBD1	TRBJ1-4	TGCGCCAGCAGCCTTGGACAGGAGGAAAAACTGTTTTTT	CASSLGQEEKLFF
TRBV5-1	16	.	.	TRBJ1-5	TGCGCCAGCAGCCCGGGGACTCCCCTTTCCAATCAGCCCCAGCATTTT	CASSPGTPLSNQPQHF
TRBV29-1	12	.	.	TRBJ1-1	TGCAGCGTTGAAACCCCAGGAGGTGAAGCTTTCTTT	CSVETPGGEAFF
TRBV29-1	17	.	TRBD2	TRBJ2-4	TGCAGCGTTAATGGAGCTAGCGGGAGTGGGCTCGAAAACATTCAGTACTTC	CSVNGASGSGLENIQYF
TRBV28	12	.	.	TRBJ1-1	TGTGCCAGCAATCTGAGGGACACTGAAGCTTTCTTT	CASNLRDTEAFF
TRBV6-5	13	few	.	TRBJ1-5	TGTGCCAGCAGCTCCTCCTACAGTCGGCCCCAGCATTTT	CASSSSYSRPQHF
TRBV29-1	14	.	TRBD1	TRBJ2-5	TGCAGCTACTCCGGGACAGGGGTAATAGAGACCCAGTACTTC	CSYSGTGVIETQYF
TRBV13	15	.	TRBD1	TRBJ2-1	TGTGCCAGCACCCCCGGGACAGCGGTATGGAATGAGCAGTTCTTC	CASTPGTAVWNEQFF
TRBV4-2	18	.	.	TRBJ2-3	TGTGCCAGCAGCCAAGAATGGACCCCCGGGACACACACAAATACGCAGTATTTT	CASSQEWTPGTHTNTQYF
TRBV5-1	13	.	TRBD1	TRBJ1-2	TGCGCCAGCAGCTCACAGGGGGAACATGGCTACACCTTC	CASSSQGEHGYTF
TRBV9	15	.	TRBD2	TRBJ2-1	TGTGCCAGCAGCTTTAGACTAGCGGGGCACGATGAGCAGTTCTTC	CASSFRLAGHDEQFF
TRBV4-3	16	.	TRBD1	TRBJ1-1	TGCGCCAGCAGCCAAGATCGGACAGGGGGGAACACTGAAGCTTTCTTT	CASSQDRTGGNTEAFF
TRBV7-2	12	.	.	TRBJ1-2	TGTGCCAGCAGCCATACCCCCAATGGCTACACCTTC	CASSHTPNGYTF
TRBV11-2	17	.	TRBD2	TRBJ2-1	TGTGCCAGCAGCTTAGATCTTAGCGGGAGAACATACAATGAGCAGTTCTTC	CASSLDLSGRTYNEQFF
TRBV29-1	15	.	.	TRBJ2-1	TGCAGCGTCAACGGCCTTGGACCTTTAAGGGCTGAGCAGTTCTTC	CSVNGLGPLRAEQFF
TRBV5-1	17	.	.	TRBJ2-1	TGCGCCAGCAGCTTGGTTCGCACCTCAAATACCTACAATGAGCAGTTCTTC	CASSLVRTSNTYNEQFF
TRBV19	16	.	TRBD2	TRBJ2-1	TGTGCCAGTAGTCCGAAACTAGCGGGAGGTTTTAATGAGCAGTTCTTC	CASSPKLAGGFNEQFF
TRBV10-3	11	.	.	TRBJ2-1	TGTGCCATCAGTGATAGCGATCTTGAGTTCTTC	CAISDSDLEFF
TRBV6-6	13	.	.	TRBJ2-7	TGTGCCAGCACCTTACAGGGGAGGGTCGAGCAGTACTTC	CASTLQGRVEQYF
TRBV15	15	.	TRBD2	TRBJ2-3	TGTGCCACCAGCAGTGGGACTACCTACACAGATACGCAGTATTTT	CATSSGTTYTDTQYF
TRBV30	14	.	.	TRBJ2-3	TGTGCCTGGAAGGGGCTCGGAAGCACAGATACGCAGTATTTT	CAWKGLGSTDTQYF
TRBV28	15	.	.	TRBJ2-5	TGTGCCAGCAGTTTCGTGGTAGCGTACCAAGAGACCCAGTACTTC	CASSFVVAYQETQYF